This note documents a single TCR beta chain sequence. Its specificity is not known. Some clones are missing from TCRdb's copy, which holds only in-frame ones; the method was immunoSEQ multiplex PCR. The table records about 120,000 clones, about 85% of them present only once. The data stem from a study of T cell responses to AZD1222 COVID-19 vaccine. Notes on the study in general: Spike-specific TCR breadth and depth both grew after two AZD1222 doses. Most donors were white British and more were female, and clonal diversity was possibly underestimated. Across spike, vaccine-associated CD4 TCRs were found, dominant at 160-218 and 743-854.

V shed 7 bases and J shed 13 bases, with 25 bases lying between them. The CDR3 consists of 15 residues. Germline V gene lookup returns CDR1 SEHNR and CDR2 FQNEAQ (reference sequence). The sequences come from peripheral blood, collected 28 days after the second AZD1222 dose. The receptor comes from an adult who received the AZD1222 COVID-19 vaccine. The rearrangement uses TRBV7-9 and TRBJ1-4, with a possible D match to TRBD1 (5 bases). This CDR3 reads CASTPDGDPPKRLFF. The CDR3 coding sequence is TGTGCCAGCACCCCAGATGGGGACCCCCCCAAAAGACTGTTTTTT.